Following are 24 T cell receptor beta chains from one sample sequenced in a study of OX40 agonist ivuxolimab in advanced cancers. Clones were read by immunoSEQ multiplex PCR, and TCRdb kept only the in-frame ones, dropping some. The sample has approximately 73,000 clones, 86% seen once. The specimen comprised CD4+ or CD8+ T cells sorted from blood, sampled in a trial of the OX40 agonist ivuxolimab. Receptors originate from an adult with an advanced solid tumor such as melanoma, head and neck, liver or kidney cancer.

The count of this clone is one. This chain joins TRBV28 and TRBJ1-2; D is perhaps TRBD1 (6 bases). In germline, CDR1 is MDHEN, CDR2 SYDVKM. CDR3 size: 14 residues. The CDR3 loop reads CGTNGWGHVYGYTF. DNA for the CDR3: TGTGGAACGAACGGATGGGGGCATGTCTATGGCTACACCTTC.

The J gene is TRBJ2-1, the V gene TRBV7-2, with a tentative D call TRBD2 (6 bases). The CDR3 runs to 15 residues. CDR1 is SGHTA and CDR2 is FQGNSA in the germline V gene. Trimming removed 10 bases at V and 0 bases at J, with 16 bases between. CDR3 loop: CANIPRGSSYNEQFF. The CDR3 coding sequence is TGTGCCAACATACCCCGGGGGAGCTCCTACAATGAGCAGTTCTTC.

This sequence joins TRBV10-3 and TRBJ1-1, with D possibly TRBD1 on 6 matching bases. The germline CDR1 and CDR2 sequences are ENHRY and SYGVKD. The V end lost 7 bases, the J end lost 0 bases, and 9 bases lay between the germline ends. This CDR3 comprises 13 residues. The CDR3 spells CAINRAMNTEAFF. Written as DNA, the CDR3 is TGTGCCATCAACAGGGCTATGAACACTGAAGCTTTCTTT.

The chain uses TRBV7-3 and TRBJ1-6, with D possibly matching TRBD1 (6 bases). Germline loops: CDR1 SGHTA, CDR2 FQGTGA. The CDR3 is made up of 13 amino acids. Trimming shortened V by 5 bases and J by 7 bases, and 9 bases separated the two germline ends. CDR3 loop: CASSRDRNSPLHF. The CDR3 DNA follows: TGTGCCAGCAGCCGCGACAGGAATTCACCCCTCCACTTT. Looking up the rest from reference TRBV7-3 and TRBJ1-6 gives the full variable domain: GAGVSQTPSNKVTEKGKYVELRCDPISGHTALYWYRQSLGQGPEFLIYFQGTGAADDSGLPNDRFFAVRPEGSVSTLKIQRTERGDSAVYLCASSRDRNSPLHFGNGTRLTVT.

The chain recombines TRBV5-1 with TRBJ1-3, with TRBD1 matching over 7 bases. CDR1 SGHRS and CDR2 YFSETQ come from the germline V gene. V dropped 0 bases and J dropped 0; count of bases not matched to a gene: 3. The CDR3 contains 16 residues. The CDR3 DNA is TGCGCCAGCAGCTTGGAGGGGACAGCCTCTGGAAACACCATATATTTT. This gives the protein CASSLEGTASGNTIYF.

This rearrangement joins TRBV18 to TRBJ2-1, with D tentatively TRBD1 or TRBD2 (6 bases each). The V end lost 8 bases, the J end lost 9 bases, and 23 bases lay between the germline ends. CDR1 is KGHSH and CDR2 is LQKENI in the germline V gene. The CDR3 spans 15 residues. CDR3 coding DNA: TGTGCCAGCGGTGGAGGGCAGGGGATTCGAGCTGAGCAGTTCTTC. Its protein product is CASGGGQGIRAEQFF.

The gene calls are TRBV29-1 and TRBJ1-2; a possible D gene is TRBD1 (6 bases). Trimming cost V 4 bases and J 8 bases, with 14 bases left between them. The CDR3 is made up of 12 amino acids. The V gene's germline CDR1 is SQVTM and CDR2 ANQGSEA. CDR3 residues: CSVVYGGRGYTF. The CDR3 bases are TGCAGCGTTGTTTACGGGGGCAGAGGCTACACCTTC.

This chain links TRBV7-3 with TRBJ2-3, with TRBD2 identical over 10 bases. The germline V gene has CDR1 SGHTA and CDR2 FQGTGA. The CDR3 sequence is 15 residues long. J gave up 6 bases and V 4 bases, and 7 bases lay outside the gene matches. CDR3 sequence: CASSSTGTSADTQYF. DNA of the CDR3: TGTGCCAGCAGCTCCACCGGGACTAGCGCCGATACGCAGTATTTT.

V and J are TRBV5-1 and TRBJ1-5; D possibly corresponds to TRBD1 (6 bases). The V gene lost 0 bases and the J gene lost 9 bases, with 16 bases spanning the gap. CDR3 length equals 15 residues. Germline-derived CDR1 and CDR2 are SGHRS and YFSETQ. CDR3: CASSLEARGVGPQHF. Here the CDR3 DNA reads TGCGCCAGCAGCTTGGAGGCCAGGGGAGTCGGGCCCCAGCATTTT.

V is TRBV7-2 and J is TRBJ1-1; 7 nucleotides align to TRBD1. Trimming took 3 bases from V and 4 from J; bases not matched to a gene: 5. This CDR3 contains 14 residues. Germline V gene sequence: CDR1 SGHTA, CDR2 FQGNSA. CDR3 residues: CASSLQGGTTEAFF. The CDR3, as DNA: TGTGCCAGCAGCTTGCAGGGGGGGACCACTGAAGCTTTCTTT.

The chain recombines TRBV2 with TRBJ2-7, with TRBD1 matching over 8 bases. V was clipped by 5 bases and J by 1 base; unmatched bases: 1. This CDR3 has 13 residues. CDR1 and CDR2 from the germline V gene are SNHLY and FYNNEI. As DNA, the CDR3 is TGTGCCAGCAGTCGGGACAGGTCCTACGAGCAGTACTTC. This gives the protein CASSRDRSYEQYF.

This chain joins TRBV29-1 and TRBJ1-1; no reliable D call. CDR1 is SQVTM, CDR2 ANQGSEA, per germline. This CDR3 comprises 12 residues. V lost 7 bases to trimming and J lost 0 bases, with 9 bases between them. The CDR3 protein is CSGSTVNTEAFF. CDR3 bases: TGCAGCGGCTCGACCGTGAACACTGAAGCTTTCTTT.

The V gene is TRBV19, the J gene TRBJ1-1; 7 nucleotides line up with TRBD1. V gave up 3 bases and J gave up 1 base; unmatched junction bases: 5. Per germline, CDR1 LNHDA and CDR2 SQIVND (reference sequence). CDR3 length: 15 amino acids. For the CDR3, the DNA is TGTGCCAGTAGTATGATTACAGGGGCGAACACTGAAGCTTTCTTT. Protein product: CASSMITGANTEAFF. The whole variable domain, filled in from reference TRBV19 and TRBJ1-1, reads DGGITQSPKYLFRKEGQNVTLSCEQNLNHDAMYWYRQDPGQGLRLIYYSQIVNDFQKGDIAEGYSVSREKKESFPLTVTSAQKNPTAFYLCASSMITGANTEAFFGQGTRLTVV.

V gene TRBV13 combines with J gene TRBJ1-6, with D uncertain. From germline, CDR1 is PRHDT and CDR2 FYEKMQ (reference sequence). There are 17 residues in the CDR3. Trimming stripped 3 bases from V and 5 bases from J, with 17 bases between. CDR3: CASSFRNARVHNSPLHF. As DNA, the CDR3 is TGTGCCAGCAGCTTCCGGAACGCAAGAGTTCATAATTCACCCCTCCACTTT.

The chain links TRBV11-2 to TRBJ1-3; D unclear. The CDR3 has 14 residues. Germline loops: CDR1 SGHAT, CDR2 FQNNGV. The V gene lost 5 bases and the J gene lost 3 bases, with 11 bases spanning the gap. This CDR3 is CASSGGVNGNTIYF. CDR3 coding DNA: TGTGCCAGCAGCGGCGGGGTCAATGGAAACACCATATATTTT.

The CDR3 sequence is CASSASRAQYNEQYF. The CDR3 region has the DNA TGTGCCAGCAGTGCCAGCCGGGCTCAGTACAACGAGCAGTACTTC. V and J are TRBV28 and TRBJ2-7; D not certain. Germline V gives CDR1 MDHEN, CDR2 SYDVKM. Deletions cut 5 bases from V and 5 bases from J, with 19 bases between. The CDR3 totals 15 residues.

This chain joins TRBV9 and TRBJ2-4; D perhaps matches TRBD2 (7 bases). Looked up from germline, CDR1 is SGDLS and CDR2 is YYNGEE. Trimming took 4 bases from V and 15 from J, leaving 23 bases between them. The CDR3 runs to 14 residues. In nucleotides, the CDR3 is TGTGCCAGCAGCCCGAGCGCGGGGGCAGACCAGGGGTACTTC. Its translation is CASSPSAGADQGYF.

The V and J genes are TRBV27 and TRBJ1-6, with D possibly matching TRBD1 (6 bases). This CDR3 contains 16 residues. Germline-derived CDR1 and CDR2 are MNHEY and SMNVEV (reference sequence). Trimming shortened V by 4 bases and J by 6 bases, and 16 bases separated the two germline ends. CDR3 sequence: CASSSHLRTVNSPLHF. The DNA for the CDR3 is TGTGCCAGCAGTTCTCACCTCCGGACAGTTAATTCACCCCTCCACTTT.

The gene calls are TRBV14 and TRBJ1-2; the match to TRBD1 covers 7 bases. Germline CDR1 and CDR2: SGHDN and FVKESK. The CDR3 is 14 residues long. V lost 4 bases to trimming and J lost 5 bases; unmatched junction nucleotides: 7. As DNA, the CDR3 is TGTGCCAGCAGCCCCGGGACAGACCTGTATGGCTACACCTTC. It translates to CASSPGTDLYGYTF.

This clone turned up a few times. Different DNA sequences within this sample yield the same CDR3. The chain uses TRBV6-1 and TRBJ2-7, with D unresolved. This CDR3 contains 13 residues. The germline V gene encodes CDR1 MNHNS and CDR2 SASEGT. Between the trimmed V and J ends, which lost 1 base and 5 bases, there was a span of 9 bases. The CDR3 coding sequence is TGTGCCAGCAGTGAAGTTCGTAGGGACGAGCAGTACTTC. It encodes CASSEVRRDEQYF.

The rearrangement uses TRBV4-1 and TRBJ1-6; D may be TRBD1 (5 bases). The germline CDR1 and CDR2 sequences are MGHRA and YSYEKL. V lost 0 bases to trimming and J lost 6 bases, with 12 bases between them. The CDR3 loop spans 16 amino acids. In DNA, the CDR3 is TGCGCCAGCAGCCAAGATAGCAGGGTCCCTAATTCACCCCTCCACTTT. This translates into CASSQDSRVPNSPLHF.

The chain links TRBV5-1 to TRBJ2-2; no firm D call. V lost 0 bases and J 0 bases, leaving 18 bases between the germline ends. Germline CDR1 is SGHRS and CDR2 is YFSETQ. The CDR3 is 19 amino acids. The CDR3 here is CASSLVVHLTRPNTGELFF. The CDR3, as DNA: TGCGCCAGCAGCTTGGTGGTGCACCTCACCAGGCCGAACACCGGGGAGCTGTTTTTT.

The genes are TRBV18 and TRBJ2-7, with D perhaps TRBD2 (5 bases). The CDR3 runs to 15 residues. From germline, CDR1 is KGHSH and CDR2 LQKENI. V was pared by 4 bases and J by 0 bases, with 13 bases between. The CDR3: CASSRLREPSYEQYF. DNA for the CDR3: TGTGCCAGCTCACGTTTAAGGGAGCCCTCCTACGAGCAGTACTTC.

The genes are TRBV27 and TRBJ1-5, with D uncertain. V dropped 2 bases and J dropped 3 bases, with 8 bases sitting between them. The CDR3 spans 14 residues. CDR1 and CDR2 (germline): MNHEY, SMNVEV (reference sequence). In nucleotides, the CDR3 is TGTGCCAGCAGTTTAGGCAGGTCCAATCAGCCCCAGCATTTT. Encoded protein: CASSLGRSNQPQHF.